What follows is one T cell receptor (beta chain) and its context. What it recognizes is unknown. TCRdb re-called the 5' RACE reads through MiXCR, storing one row per CDR3 protein. The sample records around 33,000 distinct CDR3 sequences, about 7% being singletons. This sample was included in a study of early T cells in non-severe SARS-CoV-2 infection. Study-wide context: Sequencing targeted bulk RNA from unsorted whole blood, leaving chains unpaired. General study findings and limits: VDJdb matching, biased toward anti-spike CD8 responses, missed private and CD4 specificities.

This CDR3 comprises 16 residues. Germline V CDR1 and CDR2: MGHRA, YSYEKL. The V gene lost 1 base and the J gene lost 2 bases, with 12 bases spanning the gap. This clonotype originated in an adult who was a healthcare worker with PCR-confirmed SARS-CoV-2 infection or an uninfected control (not recorded which). The gene calls are TRBV4-1 and TRBJ2-1; TRBD1 might be the D (5 bases). Sequences were obtained from whole blood. CDR3 DNA sequence: TGCGCCAGCAGCCAAGGTGACAGCACTCCCTACAATGAGCAGTTCTTC. Translated, it gives CASSQGDSTPYNEQFF.